Reported below is one T cell receptor (beta chain). Its antigen is not identified. The data stem from a study of T cells in Graves' hyperthyroidism and ophthalmopathy. Whole-study results and caveats: Clonotypes that were expanded in thyroid above 0.001 mostly appeared in blood too. Ophthalmopathy cases were set apart from stable hyperthyroidism by a 13 V-J model. Prediction of ophthalmopathy progression came a median roughly 6.4 months pre-onset.

This CDR3 has 14 residues. V was cut by 6 bases and J by 3 bases, with 14 bases left in between. Per germline, CDR1 MNHEY and CDR2 SVGAGI. Patients were excluded for uncontrolled infection, other autoimmune disease, pregnancy or lactation. Regions amplified from RNA transcripts were the TCR beta CDR3 regions. In the first-round RT-PCR of the TCR CDR3, the HTBI primer set was used. TCRdb processed the multiplex PCR reads anew with MiXCR; each CDR3 protein has one entry. The sample carries approximately 510,000 distinct CDR3 sequences, around 43% recorded once. The rearrangement uses TRBV6-5 and TRBJ1-1, with a weak D call TRBD1 (6 bases). The specimen was peripheral blood or thyroid tissue (not recorded which). This sequence originates from an adult woman with Graves' disease, either hyperthyroidism or ophthalmopathy (not recorded which). DNA for the CDR3: TGTGCCAGCAGCCCCCGGGGGGCTCACACTGAAGCTTTCTTT. Its protein is CASSPRGAHTEAFF.